The 11 T cell receptor beta chains below come from one sample, sequenced in a study of neurological immune-mediated disorders. TCRdb redid the calling of the 5' RACE reads with MiXCR, one entry per CDR3 protein. The data contain some 61,000 distinct CDR3 sequences, approximately 4.1% of them singletons. Sequenced: PBMCs. These receptor sequences come from a man between 25 and 39 years old with multiple sclerosis.

The table lists this clonotype with many counts. The chain couples TRBV5-1 to TRBJ1-1; D is perhaps TRBD1 (6 bases). The germline CDR1 and CDR2 sequences are SGHRS and YFSETQ. With 3 bases removed from V and 10 bases from J, the gap between germline ends came to 19 bases. This CDR3 is built from 14 residues. CDR3 region: CASSSDRILTGAFF. For the CDR3, the DNA is TGCGCCAGCAGCTCGGACAGAATCTTGACAGGAGCTTTCTTT.

This clonotype has a count of ten or more. The chain has TRBV29-1 and TRBJ1-2, with D unresolved. The germline V gene encodes CDR1 SQVTM and CDR2 ANQGSEA. V dropped 0 bases and J dropped 6 bases, with 14 bases sitting between them. The CDR3 has 14 residues. CDR3 region: CSVEDRHMSHGYTF. CDR3 nucleotide sequence: TGCAGCGTTGAAGATCGACATATGAGCCATGGCTACACCTTC.

In this sample, this clonotype turned up many times. The chain is built from TRBV6-2 or TRBV6-3 and TRBJ1-1; no clear D. The germline V and J ends were trimmed by 10 bases and 1 base, with 13 bases remaining between them. This CDR3 spans 13 amino acids. Per germline, CDR1 MNHEY and CDR2 SVGEGT. As DNA, the CDR3 is TGTGCCACGAGCAGTTTATCGAACACTGAAGCTTTCTTT. Its translation is CATSSLSNTEAFF.

In this sample, this clonotype turned up a few times. This chain uses TRBV30 with TRBJ1-1; D remains unclear. Germline CDR1 and CDR2: GTSNPN and SVGIG (reference sequence). V gave up 7 bases and J gave up 3 bases, with 9 bases separating them. This CDR3 is 11 amino acids long. DNA of the CDR3: TGTGCCTATCACGCCCACACTGAAGCTTTCTTT. Its protein is CAYHAHTEAFF.

This clonotype was detected ten times or more. The rearrangement uses TRBV7-2 and TRBJ1-5; tentatively, D is TRBD1 (5 bases). The germline V gene encodes CDR1 SGHTA and CDR2 FQGNSA. The CDR3 has 16 amino acids. Trimming shortened V by 1 base and J by 1 base, and 11 bases separated the two germline ends. CDR3 in amino acids: CASSLDFWGSNQPQHF. CDR3 bases: TGTGCCAGCAGCTTAGATTTCTGGGGGAGCAATCAGCCCCAGCATTTT.

This clonotype was observed at least ten times. The chain joins TRBV29-1 to TRBJ1-2; D not certain. Looked up from germline, CDR1 is SQVTM and CDR2 is ANQGSEA. The CDR3 consists of 11 residues. The CDR3 sequence: CRGGNGDGYTF. For the CDR3, the DNA is TGCAGAGGAGGCAACGGGGATGGCTACACCTTC.

This clonotype was counted only a few times. This sequence joins TRBV7-2 and TRBJ1-2, with D unresolved. Germline V lookup: CDR1 SGHTA, CDR2 FQGNSA. The CDR3 runs 14 residues. Trimming took 5 bases from V and 8 from J, leaving 18 bases between them. CDR3 protein: CASSTRLGYPGYTF. DNA of the CDR3: TGTGCCAGCAGCACCAGATTAGGGTATCCAGGCTACACCTTC. The complete variable domain, with remaining parts taken from reference TRBV7-2 and TRBJ1-2, reads GAGVSQSPSNKVTEKGKDVELRCDPISGHTALYWYRQSLGQGLEFLIYFQGNSAPDKSGLPSDRFSAERTGGSVSTLTIQRTQQEDSAVYLCASSTRLGYPGYTFGSGTRLTVV.

The V and J genes are TRBV5-1 and TRBJ2-3; TRBD2 matches 7 bases. Germline values: CDR1 SGHRS, CDR2 YFSETQ. This CDR3 contains 15 residues. Trimming cost V 0 bases and J 5 bases; bases outside gene matches: 6. The CDR3 DNA is TGCGCCAGCAGCTTGGCGCGGGGGATCGGAGATACGCAGTATTTT. Protein: CASSLARGIGDTQYF.

This clonotype was found many times. The gene calls are TRBV5-1 and TRBJ2-5; 9 nucleotides agree with TRBD2. There are 14 residues in the CDR3. Germline assignment: CDR1 SGHRS and CDR2 YFSETQ. After removal of 4 bases from V and 4 bases from J, the junction contained 5 bases not matched to a gene. For the CDR3, the DNA is TGCGCCAGCAGCATAGGACTAGCGTCAGAGACCCAGTACTTC. Encoded protein: CASSIGLASETQYF.

This clonotype was seen ten or more times. V and J are TRBV12-3 or TRBV12-4 and TRBJ2-2; 12 bases match TRBD2. The CDR3 has 16 amino acids. V was pared by 3 bases and J by 6 bases, with 5 bases of the junction left unmatched. CDR3 amino acids: CASSLASGGVPGELFF. CDR3 bases: TGTGCCAGCAGTTTGGCTAGCGGGGGGGTCCCCGGGGAGCTGTTTTTT.

This clonotype was found many times. One end of the junction varies from germline; a read error may be responsible. The chain joins TRBV5-6 to TRBJ2-3, with 9 bases fitting TRBD2. This CDR3 has 14 residues. CDR1 is SGHDT, CDR2 YYEEEE, per germline. CDR3 bases: TGCGCCAGCAGCTTAGGACTAGCGACAGATACGCAGTATTTT. Translating gives CASSLGLATDTQYF.